This T cell receptor (beta chain) was found in a study of T-cell memory formation after mild COVID-19. From the 5' RACE reads, TCRdb called clonotypes with MiXCR, one entry per CDR3 protein. The data contain about 160,000 distinct CDR3 sequences, roughly 28% of them singletons. This clonotype was observed a handful of times. The junction had 3 bases not matched to a gene; V was cut back by 2 bases and J by 1 base. Looked up from germline, CDR1 is KGHDR and CDR2 is SFDVKD. CDR3 length equals 16 residues. This receptor was identified in an adult woman who had mild COVID-19 (a few samples of this study predate the infection). Cell type and time point are not known. The gene calls are TRBV24-1 and TRBJ2-1; 8 nucleotides match TRBD2. Material for sequencing was PBMCs or a T cell subset sorted from them (not recorded which). CDR3 in amino acids: CATSDSSGYSYNEQFF. CDR3 nucleotides: TGTGCCACCAGTGATTCTAGCGGGTATTCCTACAATGAGCAGTTCTTC.